Listed below are T cell receptor beta chains from one sample, sequenced in a study of vaccination effects on CD4 cells after COVID-19. The antigens for these receptors are not known. The data were produced by immunoSEQ multiplex PCR, yet TCRdb's version contains in-frame clones alone and is incomplete. The sample yields 25,000 to 30,000 clones, roughly four fifths seen once. Material: CD4+ T cells from PBMCs cultured with HCoV-229E spike peptides, obtained after COVID-19 vaccination. The receptors here all came from a human donor who received a COVID-19 vaccine. The CDR3 runs from the conserved cysteine through the conserved F or W. The order of the fields is clone size, J gene, V gene, D gene, CDR3 protein, CDR3 DNA. D genes are given only for firm matches. For some rows the clone size is stated as once, few or many, or as a class when expanded; others skip it.

once,TRBJ2-1,TRBV3-1/TRBV3-2,-,CASSQGEGSYNEQFF,TGTGCCAGCAGCCAAGGAGAAGGTTCCTACAATGAGCAGTTCTTC
few,TRBJ1-2,TRBV20-1,-,CSAPNYGYTF,TGCAGTGCTCCCAACTATGGCTACACCTTC
-,TRBJ1-2,TRBV19,-,CASSISVQGTNYGYTF,TGTGCCAGTAGTATATCAGTTCAGGGGACTAACTATGGCTACACCTTC
-,TRBJ2-3,TRBV21-1,-,CASSKKGLAGDEVIDTQYF,TGTGCCAGCAGCAAAAAGGGGCTAGCGGGAGATGAAGTAATAGATACGCAGTATTTT
-,TRBJ1-4,TRBV25-1,TRBD1,CASRNRGQEKLFF,TGTGCCAGCAGAAACAGGGGGCAAGAAAAACTGTTTTTT
-,TRBJ2-7,TRBV6-5,TRBD2,CASSSVRTSGGYEQYF,TGTGCCAGCAGTTCCGTGAGAACGAGCGGGGGCTACGAGCAGTACTTC
once,TRBJ1-6,TRBV2,TRBD1,CASSERGLGTGSPLHF,TGTGCCAGCAGTGAGAGGGGATTGGGGACAGGGTCACCCCTCCACTTT
once,TRBJ2-3,TRBV4-1,-,CASSHLGPTDTQYF,TGCGCCAGCAGCCACCTCGGGCCCACAGATACGCAGTATTTT
once,TRBJ2-1,TRBV18,TRBD2,CASSPGLAGGPNEQFF,TGTGCCAGCTCACCAGGACTAGCGGGAGGGCCCAATGAGCAGTTCTTC
once,TRBJ2-5,TRBV27,TRBD2,CASRRRRASGGPEAETQYF,TGTGCCAGCAGAAGGCGGCGCGCTAGCGGGGGCCCTGAAGCAGAGACCCAGTACTTC
-,TRBJ1-6,TRBV7-6,-,CASSLKRDSPLHF,TGTGCCAGCAGCTTAAAAAGGGATTCACCCCTCCACTTT
-,TRBJ2-2,TRBV23-1,-,CASSQSRGLTGELFF,TGCGCCAGCAGTCAATCCCGCGGATTGACCGGGGAGCTGTTTTTT
few,TRBJ1-2,TRBV11-2,TRBD1,CASSQPTGTIYGYTF,TGTGCCAGCAGCCAACCGACAGGGACTATTTATGGCTACACCTTC
-,TRBJ2-1,TRBV9,TRBD2,CASSDFSGGSYNEQFF,TGTGCCAGCAGCGATTTTAGCGGGGGCTCTTACAATGAGCAGTTCTTC
-,TRBJ1-3,TRBV5-5,-,CASSLGGAGGNTIYF,TGTGCCAGCAGCTTGGGAGGGGCGGGCGGAAACACCATATATTTT
-,TRBJ2-7,TRBV6-5,TRBD2,CASSYSSSGINEQYF,TGTGCCAGCAGTTACTCTTCTAGCGGGATAAACGAGCAGTACTTC
-,TRBJ1-5,TRBV6-1,-,CASSEADNQPQHF,TGTGCCAGCAGTGAGGCAGACAATCAGCCCCAGCATTTT
-,TRBJ1-2,TRBV19,TRBD1,CASSIDRGDYGYTF,TGTGCCAGTAGTATTGACAGGGGAGACTATGGCTACACCTTC
-,TRBJ1-2,TRBV5-1,-,CASRIRVTGGYTF,TGCGCCAGCAGGATTAGGGTCACGGGCGGCTACACCTTC
-,TRBJ2-3,TRBV18,-,CASSPPSSTDTQYF,TGTGCCAGCTCACCACCCTCTAGCACAGATACGCAGTATTTT
-,TRBJ1-1,TRBV10-3,-,CAISVGPFDTEAFF,TGTGCCATCAGTGTGGGCCCGTTCGACACTGAAGCTTTCTTT
-,TRBJ1-3,TRBV30,-,CAWIRGGNTIYF,TGTGCCTGGATTCGGGGAGGGAACACCATATATTTT
-,TRBJ2-6,TRBV6-5,-,CATLRGPGANVLTF,TGTGCCACCCTACGAGGCCCTGGGGCCAACGTCCTGACTTTC
-,TRBJ1-4,TRBV19,TRBD1,CASSLQGAVEKLFF,TGTGCCAGTAGTCTACAGGGGGCCGTTGAAAAACTGTTTTTT
-,TRBJ2-3,TRBV5-1,TRBD2,CASSLETSGSTTDTQYF,TGCGCCAGCAGCTTGGAGACTAGCGGGAGTACCACAGATACGCAGTATTTT
-,TRBJ2-5,TRBV29-1,TRBD1,CSVLGDRGETQYF,TGCAGCGTTCTGGGGGACAGGGGAGAGACCCAGTACTTC
-,TRBJ2-3,TRBV24-1,TRBD2,CATSALGLAADTDTQYF,TGTGCCACCAGTGCCTTAGGACTAGCGGCGGACACAGATACGCAGTATTTT
-,TRBJ1-1,TRBV19,-,CASSSGLNTEAFF,TGTGCCAGTAGTAGTGGACTGAACACTGAAGCTTTCTTT
-,TRBJ2-1,TRBV11-2,-,CASSLTTHNEQFF,TGTGCCAGCAGCTTGACTACACACAATGAGCAGTTCTTC
-,TRBJ1-2,TRBV28,TRBD1,CASSPPGQGYDGYTF,TGTGCCAGCAGCCCCCCGGGACAGGGGTATGATGGCTACACCTTC
-,TRBJ2-7,TRBV6-6,TRBD2,CASSPWTSGIPYEQYF,TGTGCCAGCAGTCCCTGGACTAGCGGGATTCCCTACGAGCAGTACTTC
-,TRBJ2-1,TRBV10-3,-,CAIKSAENEQFF,TGTGCCATCAAGTCGGCAGAAAATGAGCAGTTCTTC
few,TRBJ1-2,TRBV18,TRBD1,CASSPSTGGNYGYTF,TGTGCCAGCTCACCATCGACAGGGGGTAACTATGGCTACACCTTC
-,TRBJ1-1,TRBV29-1,-,CSVVGTALGTEAFF,TGCAGCGTTGTGGGGACGGCGCTGGGCACTGAAGCTTTCTTT
-,TRBJ2-7,TRBV30,-,CAWSPTNSYEQYF,TGTGCCTGGAGTCCGACTAACTCCTACGAGCAGTACTTC
-,TRBJ1-1,TRBV27,-,CASKLDREAFF,TGTGCCAGCAAACTAGACAGGGAAGCTTTCTTT
-,TRBJ2-3,TRBV3-1/TRBV3-2,-,CASSQDRAYSADTQYF,TGTGCCAGCAGCCAAGATCGAGCCTACAGCGCAGATACGCAGTATTTT
-,TRBJ1-2,TRBV2,-,CASSESRDRLNNYGYTF,TGTGCCAGCAGTGAGAGCCGGGACCGACTAAATAACTATGGCTACACCTTC
-,TRBJ2-3,TRBV5-5,-,CASSFRVESDTQYF,TGTGCCAGCAGCTTTAGGGTAGAATCAGATACGCAGTATTTT
few,TRBJ2-2,TRBV5-1,-,CASSLVAENTGELFF,TGCGCCAGCAGCTTGGTCGCAGAGAACACCGGGGAGCTGTTTTTT
once,TRBJ1-1,TRBV19,TRBD1,CASSKPTGWLHTEAFF,TGTGCCAGTAGTAAACCGACAGGGTGGCTGCACACTGAAGCTTTCTTT
few,TRBJ2-7,TRBV7-2,-,CASSLSKNYEQYF,TGTGCCAGCAGCTTATCTAAGAACTACGAGCAGTACTTC
-,TRBJ2-7,TRBV6-2/TRBV6-3,-,CASSYLSGRNEQYF,TGTGCCAGCAGTTACCTTTCTGGGAGGAACGAGCAGTACTTC
-,TRBJ1-2,TRBV12-3/TRBV12-4,-,CASSLRAGYTF,TGTGCCAGCAGTTTGCGGGCGGGCTACACCTTC
-,TRBJ2-3,TRBV19,TRBD2,CASSRGSGSTDTQYF,TGTGCCAGTAGTCGCGGGAGCGGGTCCACAGATACGCAGTATTTT
-,TRBJ1-5,TRBV6-2/TRBV6-3,-,CASSYRAPNQPQHF,TGTGCCAGCAGTTACAGGGCCCCCAATCAGCCCCAGCATTTT
-,TRBJ1-1,TRBV5-1,-,CASSLRGASNTEAFF,TGCGCCAGCAGCCTCCGAGGGGCCTCGAACACTGAAGCTTTCTTT
-,TRBJ1-1,TRBV7-9,-,CASSLTTVNTEAFF,TGTGCCAGCAGCCTAACGACGGTGAACACTGAAGCTTTCTTT
few,TRBJ2-1,TRBV19,TRBD2,CASSPTLAGEGNEQFF,TGTGCCAGTAGTCCAACCCTAGCGGGGGAGGGCAATGAGCAGTTCTTC
-,TRBJ2-7,TRBV12-5,-,CASSLGVEGLEQYF,TGTGCTAGCAGTCTTGGGGTGGAGGGCCTCGAGCAGTACTTC
-,TRBJ2-3,TRBV14,TRBD2,CASSPRGGADTQYF,TGTGCCAGCAGCCCGCGGGGGGGAGCAGATACGCAGTATTTT
-,TRBJ2-7,TRBV6-5,TRBD2,CASRPQWAGGYEQYF,TGTGCCAGCAGGCCCCAATGGGCGGGGGGATACGAGCAGTACTTC
-,TRBJ2-1,TRBV7-9,-,CASSLVRQGEQFF,TGTGCCAGCAGCTTAGTACGGCAGGGTGAGCAGTTCTTC
medium-sized,TRBJ1-4,TRBV2,-,CASSEGRNWEKLFF,TGTGCCAGCAGTGAAGGCCGTAATTGGGAAAAACTGTTTTTT
-,TRBJ2-3,TRBV19,-,CASSFQPRGTDTQYF,TGTGCCAGTAGTTTTCAGCCCCGTGGCACAGATACGCAGTATTTT
-,TRBJ2-5,TRBV2,-,CASSPWGGLQETQYF,TGTGCCAGCAGTCCGTGGGGGGGGCTCCAAGAGACCCAGTACTTC
-,TRBJ2-1,TRBV24-1,TRBD2,CATSDSASGGTTYNEQFF,TGTGCCACCAGTGATTCGGCTAGCGGGGGGACAACCTACAATGAGCAGTTCTTC
-,TRBJ2-1,TRBV6-6,TRBD1,CASGGQGDGEQFF,TGTGCCAGCGGAGGACAGGGTGACGGCGAGCAGTTCTTC
-,TRBJ2-1,TRBV9,-,CASSVFEQYNEQFF,TGTGCCAGCAGCGTATTCGAGCAATACAATGAGCAGTTCTTC